The 21 T cell receptor beta chains given below trace back to one sample, sequenced in a study of blood T cell repertoires in COVID-19. Data came from immunoSEQ multiplex PCR; TCRdb stores just in-frame clones and leaves some out. The table includes about 74,000 clones, 90% detected once. The sample taken for sequencing was peripheral blood. The receptor source for this set is a man aged 45-65 years with acute or convalescent COVID-19.

The V and J genes are TRBV28 and TRBJ2-7; possibly TRBD2 for D (6 bases). Germline V gene lookup returns CDR1 MDHEN and CDR2 SYDVKM. Trimming took 11 bases from V and 6 from J, leaving 14 bases between them. The CDR3 is 11 residues long. The CDR3 reads CAAPRAGEQYF. The DNA for the CDR3 is TGTGCCGCTCCCAGAGCGGGCGAGCAGTACTTC. Full variable domain (missing parts from reference TRBV28 and TRBJ2-7): DVKVTQSSRYLVKRTGEKVFLECVQDMDHENMFWYRQDPGLGLRLIYFSYDVKMKEKGDIPEGYSVSREKKERFSLILESASTNQTSMYLCAAPRAGEQYFGPGTRLTVT.

The chain is built from TRBV7-9 and TRBJ2-7, with 7 bases aligning to TRBD2. The CDR3 totals 15 residues. The germline gives CDR1 SEHNR, CDR2 FQNEAQ (reference sequence). V shed 1 base, J shed 5 bases, and the junction held 8 bases outside the gene matches. In DNA, the CDR3 is TGTGCCAGCAGCTTAGAATGGCGGGAGTCCCACGAGCAGTACTTC. Translating it yields CASSLEWRESHEQYF.

The chain uses TRBV6-6 and TRBJ2-7, with 8 positions matching TRBD2. There are 12 residues in the CDR3. J gave up 6 bases and V 5 bases, and 3 bases lay outside the gene matches. Per the germline V gene, CDR1 is MNHNY and CDR2 is SVGAGI (reference sequence). The CDR3 region is CASSLAGGEQYV. Written as DNA, the CDR3 is TGTGCCAGCAGTCTTGCGGGGGGCGAGCAGTACGTC.

V is TRBV6-5 and J is TRBJ1-2; tentative D call: TRBD1 (6 bases). V dropped 2 bases and J dropped 2 bases, with 9 bases sitting between them. The CDR3 sequence is 14 residues long. Germline CDR1 MNHEY, CDR2 SVGAGI. The CDR3 spells CASSYAGANYGYTF. CDR3 nucleotide sequence: TGTGCCAGCAGTTACGCGGGGGCAAACTATGGCTACACCTTC.

The chain employs TRBV5-1 and TRBJ1-2, with a weak D call TRBD1 (5 bases). Per germline, CDR1 SGHRS and CDR2 YFSETQ. CDR3 length: 13 residues. V was cut by 2 bases and J by 6 bases, with 11 bases left in between. CDR3 region: CASSFPGLHGYTF. CDR3 coding DNA: TGCGCCAGCAGCTTCCCGGGACTTCATGGCTACACCTTC.

Points on this clone: At one end the junction does not follow the germline gene, possibly because of a read error. The rearrangement joins TRBV7-3 to TRBJ2-1; a possible D gene is TRBD2 (5 bases). Germline CDR1 SGHTA, CDR2 FQGTGA. The CDR3 runs to 15 residues. Here the CDR3 reads CASSLVPSSHNEQFF. The CDR3 DNA sequence: TGTGCCAGCAGCTTAGTGCCTAGCTCCCACAATGAGCAGTTCTTC.

This clone turned up a few times. V gene TRBV30 combines with J gene TRBJ1-5; the D gene is possibly TRBD1 (6 bases). V lost 4 bases to trimming and J lost 2 bases, with 9 bases between them. The CDR3 spans 13 residues. CDR1 is GTSNPN and CDR2 is SVGIG in the germline V gene (reference sequence). The CDR3 nucleotides are TGTGCCTGGAACAGGGTTGGCAATCAGCCCCAGCATTTT. Translation: CAWNRVGNQPQHF.

The rearrangement joins TRBV3-1 (or the pseudogene TRBV3-2) to TRBJ2-1; 10 bases line up with TRBD2. This CDR3 contains 17 residues. V shed 6 bases and J 0 bases; nucleotides not matched to a gene: 8. Germline V gene lookup returns CDR1 LGHDT and CDR2 YNNKEL (reference sequence). The CDR3 nucleotides are TGTGCCAGCAGTCTACTCAGCGGGAGGGGCTCCTACAATGAGCAGTTCTTC. Translation gives CASSLLSGRGSYNEQFF.

The J gene is TRBJ1-4, the V gene TRBV18, with a weak D call TRBD1 (6 bases). Germline lookup yields CDR1 KGHSH and CDR2 LQKENI. The V and J ends lost 3 bases and 3 bases respectively, with 8 bases between them. The CDR3 covers 14 residues. This chain's CDR3 is CASSPRGPNEKLFF. The CDR3 DNA reads TGTGCCAGCTCACCCAGGGGTCCTAATGAAAAACTGTTTTTT. Full variable domain (rest looked up from reference TRBV18 and TRBJ1-4): NAGVMQNPRHLVRRRGQEARLRCSPMKGHSHVYWYRQLPEEGLKFMVYLQKENIIDESGMPKERFSAEFPKEGPSILRIQQVVRGDSAAYFCASSPRGPNEKLFFGSGTQLSVL.

The chain joins TRBV5-1 to TRBJ2-2; D may be TRBD1 (5 bases). V lost 0 bases and J lost 4, with 13 bases in between. Germline loops: CDR1 SGHRS, CDR2 YFSETQ. This CDR3 has 16 amino acids. For the CDR3, the DNA is TGCGCCAGCAGCTTGGGGCAGGGCTGGAGCACCGGGGAGCTGTTTTTT. Encoded protein: CASSLGQGWSTGELFF. Full variable domain (remainder filled in from reference TRBV5-1 and TRBJ2-2): KAGVTQTPRYLIKTRGQQVTLSCSPISGHRSVSWYQQTPGQGLQFLFEYFSETQRNKGNFPGRFSGRQFSNSRSEMNVSTLELGDSALYLCASSLGQGWSTGELFFGEGSRLTVL.

This sequence joins TRBV24-1 and TRBJ2-1, with 7 bases lining up with TRBD2. The CDR3 covers 16 residues. CDR1 and CDR2 from the germline V gene are KGHDR and SFDVKD. V lost 4 bases and J lost 2; bases outside the gene matches: 7. The CDR3, as DNA: TGTGCCACCAGTGACTATGGGAGGGCCCCCTACAATGAGCAGTTCTTC. Its protein product is CATSDYGRAPYNEQFF.

V and J are TRBV4-1 and TRBJ2-1; D is uncertain. Trimming took off 1 base at V and 0 bases at J, with 19 bases between the two ends. This CDR3 region has 19 residues. Germline values: CDR1 MGHRA, CDR2 YSYEKL. The chain's CDR3 is CASSQVYPFPESSYNEQFF. The CDR3 DNA reads as TGCGCCAGCAGCCAAGTTTATCCATTTCCGGAGAGCTCCTACAATGAGCAGTTCTTC.

The chain couples TRBV29-1 to TRBJ2-1; 7 bases align to TRBD1. Germline V gene lookup returns CDR1 SQVTM and CDR2 ANQGSEA. The V gene end was trimmed by 7 bases and the J gene end by 5 bases; junction bases not matched to a gene: 8. The CDR3 spans 13 residues. The CDR3 nucleotides read TGCAGCGCCGACAGGGTGGGTAACAATGAGCAGTTCTTC. Protein: CSADRVGNNEQFF.

The chain employs TRBV19 and TRBJ1-2, with D unclear. Germline V lookup: CDR1 LNHDA, CDR2 SQIVND (reference sequence). V was trimmed by 10 bases and J by 1 base, leaving 13 bases between them. CDR3 length: 13 residues. The CDR3 nucleotides read TGTGCCACCACAAACAGCCTTAACTATGGCTACACCTTC. Amino acid sequence: CATTNSLNYGYTF.

This chain links TRBV5-1 with TRBJ2-3, with 11 bases lining up with TRBD2. CDR3 length: 16 amino acids. CDR1 is SGHRS, CDR2 YFSETQ, per germline. V shed 0 bases, J shed 5 bases, and the junction held 5 bases outside the gene matches. The CDR3 region is CASSLVSLAGGDTQYF. The CDR3 DNA follows: TGCGCCAGCAGCTTGGTCTCCCTAGCGGGAGGAGATACGCAGTATTTT.

The rearrangement uses TRBV24-1 and TRBJ2-5; TRBD1 agrees at 12 bases. Trimming at V came to 1 base and at J to 4 bases, leaving 6 bases not matched to a gene. Germline V gene sequence: CDR1 KGHDR, CDR2 SFDVKD. This CDR3 comprises 17 residues. The CDR3 protein is CATSDLSGQGATETQYF. In nucleotides, the CDR3 is TGTGCCACCAGTGATTTATCGGGACAGGGGGCAACAGAGACCCAGTACTTC.

By frequency in the sample, this clone is medium-sized (0.01 to 0.1%). The chain joins TRBV9 to TRBJ2-5, with D perhaps TRBD2 (6 bases). V was pared by 2 bases and J by 2 bases, with 7 bases between. The CDR3 has 13 residues. CDR1 and CDR2 from the germline V gene are SGDLS and YYNGEE. CDR3 protein: CASSVGGQETQYF. CDR3 in DNA: TGTGCCAGCAGCGTCGGGGGTCAAGAGACCCAGTACTTC.

This chain links TRBV27 with TRBJ2-4; D is unresolved. The CDR3 consists of 14 residues. Deletions cut 6 bases from V and 0 bases from J, with 9 bases between. Germline V gene data show CDR1 as MNHEY and CDR2 as SMNVEV (reference sequence). CDR3: CASRGVLAKNIQYF. The CDR3 DNA reads as TGTGCCAGCAGGGGCGTACTAGCCAAAAACATTCAGTACTTC.

The CDR3 is CASSQGGQSNQPQHF. The CDR3 coding sequence is TGTGCCAGCAGCCAAGGGGGGCAGAGCAATCAGCCCCAGCATTTT. This rearrangement joins TRBV3-1 (or the pseudogene TRBV3-2) to TRBJ1-5; D is perhaps TRBD1 (6 bases). Germline CDR1 and CDR2: LGHDT and YNNKEL (reference sequence). V was cut by 1 base and J by 1 base, with 8 bases left in between. The CDR3 is made up of 15 amino acids.

The CDR3 bases are TGTGCCAGCAGTTACTCAAGAACGGGGGGGATCTATGGCTACACCTTC. Its protein product is CASSYSRTGGIYGYTF. This chain joins TRBV6-5 and TRBJ1-2, with D possibly being TRBD1 (5 bases). Deletions cut 0 bases from V and 4 bases from J, with 15 bases between. The CDR3 extends over 16 amino acids. Germline assignment: CDR1 MNHEY and CDR2 SVGAGI.

The chain uses TRBV5-1 and TRBJ2-1; 9 nucleotides line up with TRBD1. CDR1 and CDR2 (germline): SGHRS, YFSETQ. The CDR3 is 16 amino acids. Losses at the gene ends were 1 base for V and 6 bases for J; bases not matched to a gene: 8. The CDR3 loop is CASSLFWDRVLNEQFF. CDR3 DNA sequence: TGCGCCAGCAGCTTGTTCTGGGACAGGGTCCTCAATGAGCAGTTCTTC.